The 26 T cell receptor beta chains reported below all come from one sample, sequenced in a study of T cell repertoires in cytomegalovirus infection. One entry per CDR3 protein results from TCRdb running MiXCR on the reads. The data contain about 770,000 distinct CDR3 sequences, 25% to 30% of them seen just once; the ten biggest clones take up about 12%. No antigens are known for them. The material was cultured CD8+ T cells from PBMCs, obtained from culture after CMV antigen stimulation. All receptors derive from a human donor in good health (CMV status not recorded). Some clones in this sample may be carry-over from other donors' samples.

The chain employs TRBV29-1 and TRBJ1-2, with 8 bases lining up with TRBD1. The length of the CDR3 is 12 residues. Germline-derived CDR1 and CDR2 are SQVTM and ANQGSEA. The ends lost 7 bases at V and 9 bases at J; junction bases unmatched: 10. CDR3 sequence: CSATDREWSYTF. CDR3 sequence (DNA): TGCAGCGCCACGGACAGGGAGTGGAGCTACACCTTC.

The genes are TRBV7-9 and TRBJ1-2; 8 bases are shared with TRBD1. This CDR3 is built from 17 residues. V dropped 1 base and J dropped 8; count of bases not matched to a gene: 15. Germline CDR1 and CDR2: SEHNR and FQNEAQ (reference sequence). CDR3 amino acids: CASSLEGDRGGLRGYTF. The CDR3 coding sequence is TGTGCCAGCAGCTTAGAGGGAGACAGGGGCGGTCTAAGAGGCTACACCTTC.

The V gene is TRBV25-1, the J gene TRBJ2-5; TRBD1 aligns across 8 bases. Germline assignment: CDR1 MGHDK and CDR2 SYGVNS. CDR3 length: 16 residues. The junction had 5 bases not matched to a gene; V was cut back by 0 bases and J by 2 bases. DNA for the CDR3: TGTGCCAGCAGTGAATATACCGGGACAGGACAAGAGACCCAGTACTTC. As protein: CASSEYTGTGQETQYF. Complete variable domain (other parts from reference TRBV25-1 and TRBJ2-5): EADIYQTPRYLVIGTGKKITLECSQTMGHDKMYWYQQDPGMELHLIHYSYGVNSTEKGDLSSESTVSRIRTEHFPLTLESARPSHTSQYLCASSEYTGTGQETQYFGPGTRLLVL.

This clonotype was counted only a few times. The chain employs TRBV6-5 and TRBJ1-2; D might be TRBD1 (5 bases). The CDR3 is 16 amino acids. V was cut by 2 bases and J by 6 bases, with 19 bases left in between. Germline CDR1 and CDR2: MNHEY and SVGAGI. The CDR3: CASSYNLKWDPDGYTF. CDR3 sequence (DNA): TGTGCCAGCAGTTACAATCTAAAGTGGGACCCGGATGGCTACACCTTC.

This clonotype was detected only a few times. V usage is TRBV9 and J usage is TRBJ1-5; TRBD1 is a possible D gene (5 bases). This CDR3 region has 15 residues. V was clipped by 3 bases and J by 3 bases, with 13 bases between them. The germline gives CDR1 SGDLS, CDR2 YYNGEE. DNA of the CDR3: TGTGCCAGCAGCGAGGGAGGAGGGGACAATCAGCCCCAGCATTTT. Its translation: CASSEGGGDNQPQHF.

This chain joins TRBV29-1 and TRBJ2-1, with D unresolved. The germline V gene has CDR1 SQVTM and CDR2 ANQGSEA. V was shortened by 6 bases and J by 5 bases, with 5 bases between the two germline ends. The CDR3 sequence is 10 residues long. CDR3: CSVLDNEQFF. Written as DNA, the CDR3 is TGCAGCGTCCTTGACAATGAGCAGTTCTTC.

The J gene is TRBJ1-2, the V gene TRBV4-1, with unresolved D. The CDR3 sequence is 13 residues long. Between the trimmed V and J ends, which lost 0 bases and 4 bases, there was a span of 6 bases. Germline CDR1 is MGHRA and CDR2 is YSYEKL. CDR3 amino acids: CASSQEWVYGYTF. In DNA form, the CDR3 reads TGCGCCAGCAGCCAAGAGTGGGTCTATGGCTACACCTTC.

This chain connects TRBV12-3 or TRBV12-4 to TRBJ1-1; 9 bases align to TRBD1. V shed 7 bases and J 4 bases; nucleotides not matched to a gene: 22. CDR3 size: 19 residues. CDR3 sequence: CASIPGQGRSRLKGTEAFF. The CDR3 coding sequence is TGTGCCAGCATACCGGGACAGGGTAGAAGTCGTCTTAAAGGCACTGAAGCTTTCTTT.

This clonotype was recorded a few times. The chain carries TRBV5-5 and TRBJ2-1; the D gene is possibly TRBD1 (6 bases). The CDR3 contains 15 residues. Germline V gene sequence: CDR1 SGHKS, CDR2 YYEKEE (reference sequence). Trimming took off 0 bases at V and 3 bases at J, with 10 bases between the two ends. CDR3 protein: CASSLGDTSYNEQFF. CDR3 sequence (DNA): TGTGCCAGCAGCTTGGGGGACACCAGCTACAATGAGCAGTTCTTC.

The rearrangement links TRBV9 to TRBJ1-1; D is unclear. The V gene's germline CDR1 is SGDLS and CDR2 YYNGEE. The CDR3 has 14 amino acids. The V and J ends lost 0 bases and 1 base respectively, with 7 bases between them. In DNA, the CDR3 is TGTGCCAGCAGCGTAGATCCACAGAACACTGAAGCTTTCTTT. As protein: CASSVDPQNTEAFF.

There are a few counts of this clonotype. The chain couples TRBV4-1 to TRBJ2-1; 7 positions match TRBD1. CDR3 length equals 14 residues. The germline gives CDR1 MGHRA, CDR2 YSYEKL. V gave up 6 bases and J gave up 7 bases; unmatched junction bases: 9. The CDR3 spells CASSRENRGNEQFF. The CDR3 DNA sequence: TGCGCCAGCAGTCGGGAAAACAGGGGAAATGAGCAGTTCTTC.

J is TRBJ2-1 and V is TRBV4-1; D might be TRBD2 (6 bases). With 1 base removed from V and 6 bases from J, the gap between germline ends came to 10 bases. The CDR3 has 14 residues. Germline CDR1 and CDR2: MGHRA and YSYEKL. The chain's CDR3 is CASSQGPSVNEQFF. CDR3 in DNA: TGCGCCAGCAGCCAAGGCCCTAGCGTCAATGAGCAGTTCTTC.

This clonotype was observed at least ten times. The rearrangement links TRBV5-6 to TRBJ1-4; TRBD1 might be the D (5 bases). Trimming removed 3 bases at V and 10 bases at J, with 25 bases between. The V gene's germline CDR1 is SGHDT and CDR2 YYEEEE. The CDR3 is 17 residues long. CDR3 in amino acids: CASSSMPHSGTPRKLFF. The DNA of the CDR3 is TGTGCCAGCAGCTCTATGCCTCATTCCGGGACCCCCAGAAAACTGTTTTTT.

The chain joins TRBV7-6 to TRBJ2-7; no clear D. The CDR3 is 15 residues long. Trimming cost V 2 bases and J 0 bases, with 11 bases left between them. CDR1 is SGHVS, CDR2 FNYEAQ, per germline. CDR3 sequence (DNA): TGTGCCAGCAGCTTACGGCAGGCCAACTCCTACGAGCAGTACTTC. Translating gives CASSLRQANSYEQYF.

J is TRBJ1-1 and V is TRBV4-1; D perhaps matches TRBD1 (5 bases). Germline CDR1 MGHRA, CDR2 YSYEKL. The V gene lost 5 bases and the J gene lost 8 bases, with 21 bases spanning the gap. The CDR3 consists of 15 residues. CDR3 DNA sequence: TGCGCCAGCAGCACGTCCGGGGTTTGGGGGGACGAAGCTTTCTTT. Translating gives CASSTSGVWGDEAFF.

J is TRBJ2-1 and V is TRBV28; D is perhaps TRBD2 (5 bases). CDR1 is MDHEN, CDR2 SYDVKM, per germline. This CDR3 contains 13 residues. Deletions cut 4 bases from V and 5 bases from J, with 9 bases between. The DNA of the CDR3 is TGTGCCAGCAGTTACGGGATTGACAATGAGCAGTTCTTC. Protein: CASSYGIDNEQFF.

CDR3 bases: TGTGCCAGCCCCAATTCCTGGGGACAGGCTGCGGCCAACGTCCTGACTTTC. It yields the protein CASPNSWGQAAANVLTF. V is TRBV7-6 and J is TRBJ2-6; 8 nucleotides align to TRBD1. V was pared by 8 bases and J by 6 bases, with 15 bases of the junction left unmatched. The CDR3 sequence is 17 residues long. Per the germline V gene, CDR1 is SGHVS and CDR2 is FNYEAQ.

This clonotype was detected a few times. V and J are TRBV6-1 and TRBJ2-2; D unresolved. Per germline, CDR1 MNHNS and CDR2 SASEGT. The CDR3 is made up of 12 amino acids. V shed 7 bases and J shed 5 bases, with 8 bases lying between them. The CDR3 spells CASKSPTGELFF. CDR3 in DNA: TGTGCCAGCAAGTCGCCAACCGGGGAGCTGTTTTTT.

This clonotype was counted only a few times. V usage is TRBV9 and J usage is TRBJ1-2; no definite D call. Germline-derived CDR1 and CDR2 are SGDLS and YYNGEE. Trimming took off 3 bases at V and 4 bases at J, with 7 bases between the two ends. CDR3 length: 12 amino acids. CDR3 region: CASSGKGYGYTF. The CDR3, as DNA: TGTGCCAGCAGCGGAAAAGGCTATGGCTACACCTTC.

The CDR3 coding sequence is TGTGCCAGCAGCGTAGCTGGAGGCAGGGGGCTTGAGCAGTACTTC. This sequence encodes CASSVAGGRGLEQYF. V gene TRBV9 combines with J gene TRBJ2-7; 8 bases align to TRBD1. Germline CDR1 SGDLS, CDR2 YYNGEE. The CDR3 contains 15 residues. The V segment lost 0 bases and the J segment 7 bases; nucleotides outside the gene matches: 9. The entire variable domain, with the rest obtained from reference TRBV9 and TRBJ2-7, is as follows: DSGVTQTPKHLITATGQRVTLRCSPRSGDLSVYWYQQSLDQGLQFLIQYYNGEERAKGNILERFSAQQFPDLHSELNLSSLELGDSALYFCASSVAGGRGLEQYFGPGTRLTVT.

V gene TRBV2 combines with J gene TRBJ2-3; D may be TRBD1 or TRBD2 (5 bases each). The V and J ends lost 5 bases and 2 bases respectively, with 14 bases between them. The CDR3 runs 15 residues. Germline V CDR1 and CDR2: SNHLY, FYNNEI. DNA for the CDR3: TGTGCCAGCAGTTTGGGGACGGAAGACACAGATACGCAGTATTTT. Its translation: CASSLGTEDTDTQYF. The complete variable domain, with remaining parts taken from reference TRBV2 and TRBJ2-3, reads EPEVTQTPSHQVTQMGQEVILRCVPISNHLYFYWYRQILGQKVEFLVSFYNNEISEKSEIFDDQFSVERPDGSNFTLKIRSTKLEDSAMYFCASSLGTEDTDTQYFGPGTRLTVL.

The V call is TRBV7-2, the J call TRBJ2-1; TRBD2 matches 11 bases. V lost 1 base, J lost 8 bases, and 4 bases stayed unmatched. The CDR3 loop spans 15 amino acids. CDR1 and CDR2 from the germline V gene are SGHTA and FQGNSA. The CDR3 reads CASSLVAGGRDEQFF. CDR3 DNA: TGTGCCAGCAGCTTAGTAGCGGGGGGGAGGGATGAGCAGTTCTTC.

The chain couples TRBV5-4 to TRBJ2-1; a possible D gene is TRBD2 (6 bases). Germline CDR1 is SGHNT and CDR2 is YYREEE (reference sequence). V was cut by 9 bases and J by 6 bases, with 16 bases left in between. This CDR3 spans 13 amino acids. CDR3 nucleotides: TGTGCCACCGGAGGGCTAACGGCCAATGAGCAGTTCTTC. It encodes CATGGLTANEQFF.

This clonotype was counted many times. The chain links TRBV12-3 or TRBV12-4 to TRBJ1-4; no reliable D call. The V end lost 2 bases, the J end lost 17 bases, and 15 bases lay between the germline ends. The CDR3 extends over 12 amino acids. The CDR3 is CASSLSTRPRFF. For the CDR3, the DNA is TGTGCCAGCAGTTTATCCACACGTCCCCGTTTTTTT.

The J gene is TRBJ2-2, the V gene TRBV7-9, with D perhaps matching TRBD2 (7 bases). The CDR3 is 16 residues long. V lost 5 bases and J lost 3, with 16 bases in between. Germline V gene lookup returns CDR1 SEHNR and CDR2 FQNEAQ (reference sequence). The CDR3 region is CASSPGAGEYTGELFF. CDR3 DNA: TGTGCCAGCAGCCCAGGGGCGGGGGAATACACCGGGGAGCTGTTTTTT. The full variable domain, rest sourced from reference TRBV7-9 and TRBJ2-2, is DTGVSQNPRHKITKRGQNVTFRCDPISEHNRLYWYRQTLGQGPEFLTYFQNEAQLEKSRLLSDRFSAERPKGSFSTLEIQRTEQGDSAMYLCASSPGAGEYTGELFFGEGSRLTVL.

This chain uses TRBV12-3 or TRBV12-4 with TRBJ2-1; D is tentatively TRBD1 or TRBD2 (5 bases each). V lost 5 bases and J 8 bases, leaving 16 bases between the germline ends. The CDR3 is made up of 14 amino acids. The CDR3 protein is CASSPGAYSDEQFF. CDR3 sequence (DNA): TGTGCCAGCAGTCCCGGGGCCTATAGCGATGAGCAGTTCTTC.